The clone carrying this TCR beta chain came up a few times. Its antigen is unidentified. The CDR3 length is 13 residues. V lost 4 bases and J lost 4, with 10 bases in between. Treatment given: randomized to nivolumab then ipilimumab (arm A) or the reverse (arm B). This sample stems from a study of sequential checkpoint blockade in melanoma. Overall study context: Maintenance nivolumab came after either treatment sequence. TCRbeta immunosequencing was performed on DNA from roughly 90 pretreatment melanoma tumor samples. Approximately 20 patients had tumor biopsies before treatment and at week 13.

The repertoire was sequenced with immunoSEQ multiplex PCR; TCRdb's copy has only in-frame clones and lacks some. The repertoire holds about 18,000 clones, with around 24% as singletons. Findings of the study overall: About 30 times likelier clinical benefit followed increased tumor T-cell fraction and clonality.

Sequences were derived from tumor tissue (inferred from file names), sampled from a patient given nivolumab and ipilimumab in sequence. This receptor was taken from a human donor with melanoma. The chain carries TRBV7-1 and TRBJ2-5; no reliable D call. TRBV7-1 is an ORF, with its function uncertain. This CDR3 reads CASSLAPRETQYF. The DNA for the CDR3 is TGTGCCAGCAGCTTAGCCCCCCGAGAGACCCAGTACTTC.